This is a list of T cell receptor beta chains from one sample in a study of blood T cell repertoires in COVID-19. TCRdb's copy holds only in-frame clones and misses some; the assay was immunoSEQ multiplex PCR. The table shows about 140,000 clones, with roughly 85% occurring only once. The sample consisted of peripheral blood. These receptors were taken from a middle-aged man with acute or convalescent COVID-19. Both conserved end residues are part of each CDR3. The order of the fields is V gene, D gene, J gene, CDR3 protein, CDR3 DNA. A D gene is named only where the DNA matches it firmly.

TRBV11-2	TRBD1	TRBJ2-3	CASSPRMWSGTASTDTQYF	TGTGCCAGCAGCCCCCGAATGTGGTCCGGGACAGCTAGCACAGATACGCAGTATTTT
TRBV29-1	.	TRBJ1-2	CSVEGGEVLDGYTF	TGCAGCGTTGAAGGCGGGGAGGTCCTCGATGGCTACACCTTC
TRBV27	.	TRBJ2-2	CASSLSPTSRFGELFF	TGTGCCAGCAGTTTATCCCCAACTAGCCGTTTCGGGGAGCTGTTTTTT
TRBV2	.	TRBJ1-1	CASSRDSQNTEAFF	TGTGCCAGCAGCCGCGACAGCCAGAACACTGAAGCTTTCTTT
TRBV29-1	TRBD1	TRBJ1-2	CSVLTGGYGYTF	TGCAGCGTCTTGACAGGGGGCTATGGCTACACCTTC
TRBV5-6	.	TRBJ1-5	CASSGGNQPQHF	TGTGCCAGCAGCGGGGGGAATCAGCCCCAGCATTTT
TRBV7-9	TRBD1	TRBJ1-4	CASSFPPGQDFATNEKLFF	TGTGCCAGCAGCTTTCCCCCGGGACAGGACTTTGCAACTAATGAAAAACTGTTTTTT
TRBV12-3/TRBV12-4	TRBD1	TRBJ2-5	CASTRGETQYF	TGTGCCAGCACCAGGGGGGAGACCCAGTACTTC
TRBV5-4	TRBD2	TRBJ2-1	CASSNSGRGSNEQFF	TGTGCCAGCAGCAATAGCGGGAGGGGGTCCAATGAGCAGTTCTTC
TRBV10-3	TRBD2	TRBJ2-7	CAISVDSGRNEQYF	TGTGCCATCAGTGTGGATAGCGGGAGAAACGAGCAGTACTTC